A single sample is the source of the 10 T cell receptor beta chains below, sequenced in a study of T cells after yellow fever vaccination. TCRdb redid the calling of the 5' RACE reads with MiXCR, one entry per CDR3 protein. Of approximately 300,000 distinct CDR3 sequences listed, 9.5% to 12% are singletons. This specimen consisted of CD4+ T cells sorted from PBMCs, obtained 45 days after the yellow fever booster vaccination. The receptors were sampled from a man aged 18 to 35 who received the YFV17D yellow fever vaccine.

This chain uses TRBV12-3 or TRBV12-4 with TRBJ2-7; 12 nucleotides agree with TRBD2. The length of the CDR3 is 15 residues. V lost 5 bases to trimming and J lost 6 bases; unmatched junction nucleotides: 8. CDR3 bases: TGTGCCAGCAGTCCGTCTAGCGGGGGGGCCGGCGAGCAGTACTTC. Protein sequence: CASSPSSGGAGEQYF.

The CDR3 nucleotides are TGTGCCAGCAGCGAACTAGGGGGCAATGAGCAGTTCTTC. Protein: CASSELGGNEQFF. The gene calls are TRBV2 and TRBJ2-1, with a possible D match to TRBD1 (6 bases). This CDR3 spans 13 amino acids. V was pared by 6 bases and J by 6 bases, with 12 bases between. Germline loops: CDR1 SNHLY, CDR2 FYNNEI. Filled out from reference TRBV2 and TRBJ2-1, the complete variable domain reads EPEVTQTPSHQVTQMGQEVILRCVPISNHLYFYWYRQILGQKVEFLVSFYNNEISEKSEIFDDQFSVERPDGSNFTLKIRSTKLEDSAMYFCASSELGGNEQFFGPGTRLTVL.

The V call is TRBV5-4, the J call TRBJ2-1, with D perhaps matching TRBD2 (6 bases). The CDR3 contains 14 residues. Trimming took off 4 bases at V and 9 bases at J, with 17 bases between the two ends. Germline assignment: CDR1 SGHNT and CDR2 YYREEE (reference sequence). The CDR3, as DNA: TGTGCCAGCAGCGGGGGGTGGGAGAGACGTGAGCAGTTCTTC. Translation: CASSGGWERREQFF.

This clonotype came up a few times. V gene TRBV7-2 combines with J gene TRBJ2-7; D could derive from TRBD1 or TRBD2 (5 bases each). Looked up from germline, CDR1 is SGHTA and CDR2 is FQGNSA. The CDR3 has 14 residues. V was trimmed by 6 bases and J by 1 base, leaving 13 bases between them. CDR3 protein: CASRPGRASYEQYF. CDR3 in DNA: TGTGCCAGCAGGCCGGGACGAGCGTCCTACGAGCAGTACTTC.

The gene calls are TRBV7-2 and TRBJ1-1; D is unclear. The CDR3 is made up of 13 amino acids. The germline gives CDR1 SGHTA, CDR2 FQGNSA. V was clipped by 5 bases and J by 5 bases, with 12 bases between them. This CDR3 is CASSPWVGTEAFF. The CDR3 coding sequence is TGTGCCAGCAGCCCCTGGGTGGGGACTGAAGCTTTCTTT.

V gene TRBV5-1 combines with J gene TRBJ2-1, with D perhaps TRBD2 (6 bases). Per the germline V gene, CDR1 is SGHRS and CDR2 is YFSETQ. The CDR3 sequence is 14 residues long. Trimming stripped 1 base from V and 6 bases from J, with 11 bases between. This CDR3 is CASSLFGSLNEQFF. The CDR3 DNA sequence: TGCGCCAGCAGCTTGTTCGGGAGCCTCAATGAGCAGTTCTTC.

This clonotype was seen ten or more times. CDR3 region: CASSFRGETEAFF. The CDR3 DNA reads TGTGCCAGCAGCTTCAGAGGGGAGACTGAAGCTTTCTTT. This chain uses TRBV11-2 with TRBJ1-1; tentatively, D is TRBD1 (5 bases). Germline V lookup: CDR1 SGHAT, CDR2 FQNNGV. CDR3 length equals 13 residues. Trimming stripped 3 bases from V and 5 bases from J, with 10 bases between. Full variable domain (remainder filled in from reference TRBV11-2 and TRBJ1-1): EAGVAQSPRYKIIEKRQSVAFWCNPISGHATLYWYQQILGQGPKLLIQFQNNGVVDDSQLPKDRFSAERLKGVDSTLKIQPAKLEDSAVYLCASSFRGETEAFFGQGTRLTVV.

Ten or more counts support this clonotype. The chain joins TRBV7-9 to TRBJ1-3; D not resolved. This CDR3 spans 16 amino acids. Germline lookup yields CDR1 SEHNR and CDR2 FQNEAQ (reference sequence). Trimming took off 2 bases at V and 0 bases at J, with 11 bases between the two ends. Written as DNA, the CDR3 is TGTGCCAGCAGCTTACGCCACAAGGACTCTGGAAACACCATATATTTT. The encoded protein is CASSLRHKDSGNTIYF.

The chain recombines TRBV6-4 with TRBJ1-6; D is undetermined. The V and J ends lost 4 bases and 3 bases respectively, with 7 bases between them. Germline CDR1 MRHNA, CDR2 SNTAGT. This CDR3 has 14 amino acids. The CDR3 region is CASSAAVYNSPLHF. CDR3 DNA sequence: TGTGCCAGCAGTGCAGCTGTCTATAATTCACCCCTCCACTTT.

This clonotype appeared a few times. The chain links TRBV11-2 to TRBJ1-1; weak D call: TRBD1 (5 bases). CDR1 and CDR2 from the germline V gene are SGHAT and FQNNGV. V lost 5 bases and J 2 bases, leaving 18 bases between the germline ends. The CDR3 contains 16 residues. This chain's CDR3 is CASSVVDTGLNTEAFF. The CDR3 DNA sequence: TGTGCCAGCAGCGTAGTGGACACGGGACTCAACACTGAAGCTTTCTTT.